This T cell receptor (beta chain) comes out of a study of CD8 T cells in Susac syndrome. The RNA input was 0.5 to 1 ug, and it was reverse transcribed with random hexamers. TCRdb redid the calling of the immunoSEQ multiplex PCR reads with MiXCR, one entry per CDR3 protein. The sample shows roughly 67,000 distinct CDR3 sequences, roughly 94% of them seen only once. It was negative isolation that provided the CD8+ and CD4+ T cells, whereas TEMRA cells were enriched by FACS. The V gene's germline CDR1 is SQVTM and CDR2 ANQGSEA. This CDR3 region has 16 residues. The J segment lost 2 bases and the V segment lost 3 bases, leaving 8 bases of the junction unmatched.

This clonotype was sampled from a human donor with multiple sclerosis. The chain uses TRBV29-1 and TRBJ2-1; 9 bases are a match to TRBD1. Material: CD8+ T cells from PBMCs. The CDR3 nucleotides read TGCAGCGTTGAGGGGGGGACAGGGACAACCTACAATGAGCAGTTCTTC. This codes for CSVEGGTGTTYNEQFF.